The clone carrying this T cell receptor (beta chain) has a single count. Its antigen is not identified. A 120-subject validation cohort, separate from the approximately 610-subject first cohort, supplied the donors. Germline assignment: CDR1 LNHNV and CDR2 YYDKDF (reference sequence). The CDR3 contains 17 residues. V lost 0 bases to trimming and J lost 2 bases, with 16 bases between them. The data stem from a study of cytomegalovirus exposure and HLA in healthy donors. The table came from immunoSEQ multiplex PCR; TCRdb's copy has only in-frame clones and leaves some out. The sample contains about 130,000 clones, roughly 87% of which appear only once. Broader study findings: In vitro confirmation showed a few CMV-associated chains to be CMV antigen specific. The study put roughly 160 TCR beta chains on its list as cytomegalovirus-associated. Published work reported that the classifier diagnosed cytomegalovirus status with high specificity and sensitivity.

The receptor's source is a woman in her late teens or twenties in good health and CMV-seropositive. Sequencing input: PBMCs. The V gene is TRBV15, the J gene TRBJ2-5, with D possibly TRBD1 on 6 matching bases. CDR3 bases: TGTGCCACCAGCAGAGATCGATTACGAAGGGGGCAAGAGACCCAGTACTTC. It encodes CATSRDRLRRGQETQYF.